This T cell receptor (beta chain) was captured by sequencing in a study of vaccination and CD4 T cells after COVID-19. Study as a whole: Post-vaccine sampling followed dose two by a median around 74 days (range 14 to 241). Control cultures, each given a CEFX pool, an HIV-1 Nef pool, or no peptide, were included. Points from the study as a whole: Spike mono-reactive status applied to 304 of 307 vaccine-specific clones in convalescent patients. Convalescent patient numbers were relatively low, with no early post-infection timepoints.

The treatment here: 10-day PBMC culture with coronavirus spike peptide pools or control peptides (ViraFEST assay). An Oncomine TCR Beta short-read assay was used to sequence the DNA from cultured CD4+ T cells. TCRdb passed the PCR reads through MiXCR, listing each CDR3 protein once. In the table there are more than 13,000 distinct CDR3 sequences, roughly 30% of which are singletons. This CDR3 has 20 residues. As regards this clonotype: Antigen specificity is unknown.

J is TRBJ1-6 and V is TRBV21-1; TRBD1 was called by the table and not checked on the DNA. TRBV21-1 is a listed pseudogene. Sequenced: cultured CD4+ T cells from blood. This TCR was recovered from a human donor with COVID-19. The CDR3 loop reads CASSKFLIPTSTGDNSPLHF. CDR3 coding DNA: TGTGCCAGCAGCAAGTTCCTTATACCCACCTCGACAGGGGACAATTCACCCCTCCACTTT.